A single sample gave rise to the 21 T cell receptor beta chains below, sequenced in a study of cytomegalovirus exposure and HLA in healthy donors. With 60 Vbeta and 13 Jbeta primers, the PCR was carried out. Sequencing used immunoSEQ multiplex PCR; TCRdb keeps in-frame clones, though not all of them. The repertoire has some 150,000 clones, 73% of them found once; the top ten carry approximately 15%. Input material: PBMCs. The receptors come from a human donor in good health.

V and J are TRBV9 and TRBJ1-5; perhaps TRBD1 as D (6 bases). Germline loops: CDR1 SGDLS, CDR2 YYNGEE. V lost 3 bases, J lost 4 bases, and 14 bases lay in between. The CDR3 consists of 15 residues. The CDR3 sequence is CASSGSGTPNQPQHF. The CDR3, as DNA: TGTGCCAGCAGCGGATCCGGGACACCAAATCAGCCCCAGCATTTT. Variable domain in full (rest from reference TRBV9 and TRBJ1-5): DSGVTQTPKHLITATGQRVTLRCSPRSGDLSVYWYQQSLDQGLQFLIQYYNGEERAKGNILERFSAQQFPDLHSELNLSSLELGDSALYFCASSGSGTPNQPQHFGDGTRLSIL.

The gene calls are TRBV7-8 and TRBJ1-1; 8 positions agree with TRBD1. CDR1 is SGHVS, CDR2 FQNEAQ, per germline. The CDR3 covers 16 residues. Trimming at V came to 4 bases and at J to 3 bases, leaving 10 bases not matched to a gene. The CDR3 is CASSSQQGVWDTEAFF. The CDR3 bases are TGTGCCAGCAGCTCCCAACAGGGGGTTTGGGACACTGAAGCTTTCTTT.

The chain joins TRBV7-2 to TRBJ2-7; perhaps TRBD2 as D (6 bases). In germline, CDR1 is SGHTA, CDR2 FQGNSA. The CDR3 covers 12 residues. Trimming took off 5 bases at V and 3 bases at J, with 8 bases between the two ends. The chain's CDR3 is CASSPGLYEQYF. The CDR3 DNA follows: TGTGCCAGCAGCCCGGGACTCTACGAGCAGTACTTC.

V is TRBV5-4 and J is TRBJ2-2; D is undetermined. CDR3 length: 15 amino acids. The germline CDR1 and CDR2 sequences are SGHNT and YYREEE (reference sequence). The V end lost 0 bases, the J end lost 1 base, and 7 bases lay between the germline ends. CDR3 DNA: TGTGCCAGCAGCTTGGTACAGCAGAACACCGGGGAGCTGTTTTTT. Amino acids: CASSLVQQNTGELFF.

The gene calls are TRBV7-2 and TRBJ1-2; D is ambiguous. The V end lost 3 bases, the J end lost 2 bases, and 7 bases lay between the germline ends. CDR3 length: 13 amino acids. Per germline, CDR1 SGHTA and CDR2 FQGNSA. The DNA for the CDR3 is TGTGCCAGCAGCTTGCGTCGGAACTATGGCTACACCTTC. It yields the protein CASSLRRNYGYTF.

This clone was recorded a few times. The V gene is TRBV6-1, the J gene TRBJ1-3; the D is unclear. Trimming removed 3 bases from V and 2 bases from J, with 2 bases in between. The CDR3 consists of 12 residues. Germline CDR1 is MNHNS and CDR2 is SASEGT. The chain's CDR3 is CASSDTGNTIYF. The CDR3 region has the DNA TGTGCCAGCAGTGACACTGGAAACACCATATATTTT.

V is TRBV21-1 and J is TRBJ1-2. TRBV21-1 is described as a pseudogene. The CDR3 is made up of 14 amino acids. In nucleotides, the CDR3 is TGTGCCAGCAGCAAAGGGCCGGCACTATATGGCTACACCTTC. It codes for CASSKGPALYGYTF.

A single count supports this clone. Written as DNA, the CDR3 is TGTGCCAGCAGTTTCGGTGGGAGCTGGGAGCAGTACTTC. Its protein product is CASSFGGSWEQYF. V and J are TRBV6-6 and TRBJ2-7, with D tentatively TRBD2 (5 bases). CDR1 and CDR2 (germline): MNHNY, SVGAGI (reference sequence). Trimming left V 4 bases short and J 7 bases short, with 14 bases between. The CDR3 is made up of 13 amino acids.

The table lists this clone with a count of one. This sequence joins TRBV5-1 and TRBJ2-1; 8 bases fit TRBD1. This CDR3 spans 16 amino acids. Germline loops: CDR1 SGHRS, CDR2 YFSETQ. Trimming took 5 bases from V and 7 from J; bases not matched to a gene: 14. The CDR3 loop is CASSLGRDRSRNEQFF. The CDR3 DNA follows: TGCGCCAGCAGTCTGGGCCGGGACAGGTCTAGGAATGAGCAGTTCTTC. Supplemented by reference TRBV5-1 and TRBJ2-1, the full variable domain reads KAGVTQTPRYLIKTRGQQVTLSCSPISGHRSVSWYQQTPGQGLQFLFEYFSETQRNKGNFPGRFSGRQFSNSRSEMNVSTLELGDSALYLCASSLGRDRSRNEQFFGPGTRLTVL.

The chain combines TRBV5-6 with TRBJ1-6; 8 bases line up with TRBD1. Per germline, CDR1 SGHDT and CDR2 YYEEEE. V lost 4 bases, J lost 0 bases, and 3 bases stayed unmatched. This CDR3 has 16 amino acids. The CDR3 is CASSPDRGSYNSPLHF. The CDR3 DNA is TGTGCCAGCAGCCCAGACAGGGGCTCCTATAATTCACCCCTCCACTTT.

The V gene is TRBV10-1, the J gene TRBJ2-3; 8 nucleotides agree with TRBD2. This CDR3 spans 13 amino acids. The germline gives CDR1 WNHNN, CDR2 SYGVQD (reference sequence). J was trimmed by 3 bases and V by 10 bases; bases with no gene match: 6. CDR3: CATGLAGTDTQYF. The DNA of the CDR3 is TGCGCCACTGGACTAGCTGGGACAGATACGCAGTATTTT.

The gene calls are TRBV6-5 and TRBJ2-1; TRBD1 matches at 10 bases. This CDR3 region has 13 residues. Germline V lookup: CDR1 MNHEY, CDR2 SVGAGI. The trim removed 10 bases at V and 7 bases at J, leaving 7 bases unmatched. The CDR3 sequence is CATRQGAWNEQFF. The DNA for the CDR3 is TGTGCCACCCGACAGGGGGCTTGGAATGAGCAGTTCTTC.

V is TRBV29-1 and J is TRBJ2-1, with 8 bases identical to TRBD2. This CDR3 region has 15 residues. CDR1 is SQVTM, CDR2 ANQGSEA, per germline. V was clipped by 3 bases and J by 3 bases; unmatched bases: 7. CDR3: CSVEGREEGYNEQFF. DNA of the CDR3: TGCAGCGTTGAGGGGCGGGAGGAAGGCTACAATGAGCAGTTCTTC.

This chain joins TRBV7-8 and TRBJ2-2; 9 positions match TRBD2. Germline CDR1 reads SGHVS; CDR2 reads FQNEAQ. V was clipped by 5 bases and J by 7 bases; unmatched bases: 11. The CDR3 spans 16 residues. The CDR3 protein is CASSPLGGGAVGELFF. The CDR3 coding sequence is TGTGCCAGCAGCCCCCTGGGCGGGGGGGCGGTCGGGGAGCTGTTTTTT.

This chain joins TRBV4-2 and TRBJ1-2, with a tentative D call TRBD1 (6 bases). The CDR3 totals 15 residues. Germline lookup yields CDR1 LGHNA and CDR2 YNFKEQ. V lost 0 bases and J 8 bases, leaving 16 bases between the germline ends. The DNA for the CDR3 is TGTGCCAGCAGCCAAGACGCGAACAGGGTTGGAGGCTACACCTTC. This encodes CASSQDANRVGGYTF.

The V gene is TRBV5-1, the J gene TRBJ2-5; 7 nucleotides agree with TRBD1. Near its end, the DNA agrees better with TRBJ2-7, so the J call may be wrong. CDR3 length: 14 residues. From germline, CDR1 is SGHRS and CDR2 YFSETQ. Written as DNA, the CDR3 is TGCGCCAGCAGCTTGAGGGGACAGTCCTACGAGCAGTACTTC. Its protein is CASSLRGQSYEQYF.

The V call is TRBV30, the J call TRBJ2-1; D is perhaps TRBD2 (6 bases). The CDR3 consists of 12 residues. Trimming pared 3 bases from V and 12 bases from J, leaving 15 bases between. Germline V gene lookup returns CDR1 GTSNPN and CDR2 SVGIG (reference sequence). In DNA, the CDR3 is TGTGCCTGGAGGGGACTTGGGGCGCGGCAGTTCTTC. This encodes CAWRGLGARQFF. The full variable domain, rest sourced from reference TRBV30 and TRBJ2-1, is SQTIHQWPATLVQPVGSPLSLECTVEGTSNPNLYWYRQAAGRGLQLLFYSVGIGQISSEVPQNLSASRPQDRQFILSSKKLLLSDSGFYLCAWRGLGARQFFGPGTRLTVL.

The gene calls are TRBV7-3 and TRBJ2-2; TRBD1 might be the D (5 bases). Germline V CDR1 and CDR2: SGHTA, FQGTGA. This CDR3 is built from 16 residues. Trimming cost V 1 base and J 1 base, with 10 bases left between them. The CDR3 spells CASSLNAGKNTGELFF. Here the CDR3 DNA reads TGTGCCAGCAGCTTAAACGCAGGGAAGAACACCGGGGAGCTGTTTTTT.

The genes are TRBV7-3 and TRBJ2-3; 8 positions match TRBD2. The germline V gene encodes CDR1 SGHTA and CDR2 FQGTGA. The junction had 6 bases not matched to a gene; V was cut back by 1 base and J by 3 bases. This CDR3 comprises 16 residues. The CDR3, as DNA: TGTGCCAGCAGCTTAAGGGGACTAGATCGTACAGATACGCAGTATTTT. Translating gives CASSLRGLDRTDTQYF.

The chain recombines TRBV7-8 with TRBJ2-7; TRBD2 aligns across 7 bases. Germline V gene sequence: CDR1 SGHVS, CDR2 FQNEAQ. The junction had 11 bases not matched to a gene; V was cut back by 6 bases and J by 3 bases. The CDR3 has 15 residues. CDR3 loop: CASRTPGGGDYEQYF. In DNA form, the CDR3 reads TGTGCCAGCAGAACCCCTGGCGGGGGTGACTACGAGCAGTACTTC.

This chain links TRBV7-2 with TRBJ1-3; D call uncertain. V was clipped by 3 bases and J by 9 bases, with 12 bases between them. Per the germline V gene, CDR1 is SGHTA and CDR2 is FQGNSA. The CDR3 runs to 13 residues. CDR3 coding DNA: TGTGCCAGCAGCTTTTCCCCGACTGGCACCATATATTTT. Its protein product is CASSFSPTGTIYF.